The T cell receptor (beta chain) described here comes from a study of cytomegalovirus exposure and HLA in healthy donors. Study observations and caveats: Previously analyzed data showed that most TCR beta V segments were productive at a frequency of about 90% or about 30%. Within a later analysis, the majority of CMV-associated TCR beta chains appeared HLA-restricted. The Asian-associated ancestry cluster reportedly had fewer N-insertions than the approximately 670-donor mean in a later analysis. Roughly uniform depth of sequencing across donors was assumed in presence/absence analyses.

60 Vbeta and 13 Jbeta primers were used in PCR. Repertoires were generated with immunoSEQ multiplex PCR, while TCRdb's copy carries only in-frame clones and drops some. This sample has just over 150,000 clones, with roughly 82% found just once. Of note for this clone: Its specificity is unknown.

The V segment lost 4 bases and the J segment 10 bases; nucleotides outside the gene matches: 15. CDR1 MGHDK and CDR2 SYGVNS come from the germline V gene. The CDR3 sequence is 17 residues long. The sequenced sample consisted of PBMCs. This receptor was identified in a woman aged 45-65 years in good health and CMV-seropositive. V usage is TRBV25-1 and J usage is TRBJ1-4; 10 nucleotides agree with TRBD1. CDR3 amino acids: CASSVRDRGLGGGKLFF. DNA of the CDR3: TGTGCCAGCAGTGTCCGGGACAGGGGCCTCGGGGGAGGAAAACTGTTTTTT.